The source of this TCR beta chain is a study of Graves' ophthalmopathy and Graves' hyperthyroidism. The CDR3 is 13 residues long. V shed 5 bases, J shed 6 bases, and the junction held 7 bases outside the gene matches. The V gene's germline CDR1 is SGHNT and CDR2 YENEEA. Stable hyperthyroidism referred to disease that showed no ophthalmopathy within 18 months of follow-up. Aged 18 to 65, hyperthyroidism patients had been newly diagnosed, with under 2 months' duration. Uncontrolled infections, other autoimmune diseases, pregnancy or lactation barred patients from enrollment. Sampling under 12 ml of fresh peripheral blood provided the PBMCs. This clonotype was detected a few times. Amplifying from RNA transcripts, the study obtained TCR beta CDR3 regions. An opening RT-PCR round employed HTBI primers and preceded a second-round multiplex PCR. TCRdb re-analysed the multiplex PCR reads in MiXCR, keeping a single row per CDR3 protein. This table holds 500,000 to 700,000 distinct CDR3 sequences, around a fifth found once.

Sequencing was done on a sample of peripheral blood. The chain couples TRBV11-3 to TRBJ2-7; TRBD1 agrees at 7 bases. The clonotype comes from a woman aged 18-35 years with stable Graves' hyperthyroidism. Some clones in this sample may be carry-over from other donors' samples. CDR3 region: CASSHKQGREQYF. CDR3 DNA: TGTGCCAGCAGCCACAAACAGGGGCGCGAGCAGTACTTC. The full variable domain, with the rest looked up from reference TRBV11-3 and TRBJ2-7, is EAGVVQSPRYKIIEKKQPVAFWCNPISGHNTLYWYLQNLGQGPELLIRYENEEAVDDSQLPKDRFSAERLKGVDSTLKIQPAELGDSAVYLCASSHKQGREQYFGPGTRLTVT.